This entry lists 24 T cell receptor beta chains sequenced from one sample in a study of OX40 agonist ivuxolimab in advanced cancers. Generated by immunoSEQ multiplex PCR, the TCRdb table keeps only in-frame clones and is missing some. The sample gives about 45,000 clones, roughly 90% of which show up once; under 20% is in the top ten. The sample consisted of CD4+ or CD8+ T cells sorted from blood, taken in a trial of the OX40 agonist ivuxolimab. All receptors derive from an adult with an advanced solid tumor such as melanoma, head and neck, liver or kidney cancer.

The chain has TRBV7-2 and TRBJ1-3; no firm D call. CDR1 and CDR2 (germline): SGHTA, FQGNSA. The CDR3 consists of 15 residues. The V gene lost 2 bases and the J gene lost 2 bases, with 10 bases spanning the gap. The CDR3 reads CASSLTGYAGNTIYF. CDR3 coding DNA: TGTGCCAGCAGCTTAACCGGGTATGCTGGAAACACCATATATTTT.

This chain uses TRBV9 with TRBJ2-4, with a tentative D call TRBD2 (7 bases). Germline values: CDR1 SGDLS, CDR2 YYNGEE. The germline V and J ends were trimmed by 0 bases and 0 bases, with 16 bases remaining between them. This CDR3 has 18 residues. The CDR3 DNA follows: TGTGCCAGCAGCGTAGCCTCGGGGGGCAGTCTAGCCAAAAACATTCAGTACTTC. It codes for CASSVASGGSLAKNIQYF.

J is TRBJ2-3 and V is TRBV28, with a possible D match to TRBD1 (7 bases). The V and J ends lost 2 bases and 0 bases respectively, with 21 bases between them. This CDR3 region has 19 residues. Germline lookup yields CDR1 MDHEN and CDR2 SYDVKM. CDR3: CASSLRRDAGGSSTDTQYF. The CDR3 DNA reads TGTGCCAGCAGTTTACGGAGGGACGCAGGGGGGTCTAGCACAGATACGCAGTATTTT.

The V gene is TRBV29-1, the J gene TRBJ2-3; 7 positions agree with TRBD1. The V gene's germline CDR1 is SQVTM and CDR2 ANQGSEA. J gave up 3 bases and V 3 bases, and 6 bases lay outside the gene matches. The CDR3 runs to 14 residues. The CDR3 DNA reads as TGCAGCGTTGATGGGACAGAGTTGACAGATACGCAGTATTTT. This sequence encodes CSVDGTELTDTQYF.

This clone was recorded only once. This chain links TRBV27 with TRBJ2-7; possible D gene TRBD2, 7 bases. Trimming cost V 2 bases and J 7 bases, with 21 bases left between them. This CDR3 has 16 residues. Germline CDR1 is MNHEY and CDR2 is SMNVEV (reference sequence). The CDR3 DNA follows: TGTGCCAGCAGTTTAGGGGGGGCGGGATTTTTGTGGGAGCAGTACTTC. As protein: CASSLGGAGFLWEQYF.

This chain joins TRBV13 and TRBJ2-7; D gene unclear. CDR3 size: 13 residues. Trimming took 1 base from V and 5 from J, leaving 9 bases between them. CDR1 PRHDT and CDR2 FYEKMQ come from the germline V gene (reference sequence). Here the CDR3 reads CASSLVSGHEQYF. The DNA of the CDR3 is TGTGCCAGCAGCTTAGTATCAGGACACGAGCAGTACTTC. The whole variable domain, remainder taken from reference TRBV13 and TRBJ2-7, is AAGVIQSPRHLIKEKRETATLKCYPIPRHDTVYWYQQGPGQDPQFLISFYEKMQSDKGSIPDRFSAQQFSDYHSELNMSSLELGDSALYFCASSLVSGHEQYFGPGTRLTVT.

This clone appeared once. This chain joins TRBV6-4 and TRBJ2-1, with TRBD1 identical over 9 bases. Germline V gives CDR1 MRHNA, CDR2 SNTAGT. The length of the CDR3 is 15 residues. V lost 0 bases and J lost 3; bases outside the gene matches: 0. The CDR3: CASSDSGQGYNEQFF. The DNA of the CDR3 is TGTGCCAGCAGTGACTCGGGACAGGGCTACAATGAGCAGTTCTTC.

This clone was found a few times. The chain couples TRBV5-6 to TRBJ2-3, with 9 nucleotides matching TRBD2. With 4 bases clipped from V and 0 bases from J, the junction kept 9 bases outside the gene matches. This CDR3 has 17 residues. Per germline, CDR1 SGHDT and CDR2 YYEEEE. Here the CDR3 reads CASSVPLSGGSTDTQYF. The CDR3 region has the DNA TGTGCCAGCAGCGTACCACTTAGCGGGGGTAGCACAGATACGCAGTATTTT.

The CDR3 reads CASSLFGTRDGYTF. For the CDR3, the DNA is TGTGCCAGCAGTCTGTTTGGGACTCGAGATGGCTACACCTTC. The rearrangement joins TRBV6-5 to TRBJ1-2, with D possibly matching TRBD1 (5 bases). From germline, CDR1 is MNHEY and CDR2 SVGAGI. V was shortened by 5 bases and J by 6 bases, with 16 bases between the two germline ends. CDR3 length equals 14 residues.

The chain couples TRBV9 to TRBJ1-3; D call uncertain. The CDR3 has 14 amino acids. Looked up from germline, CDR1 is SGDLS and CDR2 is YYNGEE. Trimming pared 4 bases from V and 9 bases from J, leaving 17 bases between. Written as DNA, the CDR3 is TGTGCCAGCAGCCAGGACGGATTCGGGTCCACCATATATTTT. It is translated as CASSQDGFGSTIYF.

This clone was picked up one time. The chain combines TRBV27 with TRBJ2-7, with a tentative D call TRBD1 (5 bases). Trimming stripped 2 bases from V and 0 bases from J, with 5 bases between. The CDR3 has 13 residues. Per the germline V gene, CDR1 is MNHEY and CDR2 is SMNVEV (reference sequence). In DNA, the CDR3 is TGTGCCAGCAGTTTACAGGGCTCCTACGAGCAGTACTTC. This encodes CASSLQGSYEQYF.

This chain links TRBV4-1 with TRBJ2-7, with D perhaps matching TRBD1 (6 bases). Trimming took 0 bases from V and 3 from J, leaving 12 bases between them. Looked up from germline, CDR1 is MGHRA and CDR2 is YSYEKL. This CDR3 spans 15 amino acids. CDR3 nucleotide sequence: TGCGCCAGCAGCCAAGATTCACAGGGTGACTACGAGCAGTACTTC. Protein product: CASSQDSQGDYEQYF.

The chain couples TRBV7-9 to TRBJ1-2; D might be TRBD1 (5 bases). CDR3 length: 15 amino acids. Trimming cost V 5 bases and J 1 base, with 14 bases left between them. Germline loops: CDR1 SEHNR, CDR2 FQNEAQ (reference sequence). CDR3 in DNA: TGTGCCAGCAGCCAATCGGACAATTTTAACTATGGCTACACCTTC. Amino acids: CASSQSDNFNYGYTF.

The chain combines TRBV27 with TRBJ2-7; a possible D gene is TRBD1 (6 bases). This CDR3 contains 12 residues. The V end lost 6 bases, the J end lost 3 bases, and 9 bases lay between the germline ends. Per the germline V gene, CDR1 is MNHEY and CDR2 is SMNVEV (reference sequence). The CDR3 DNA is TGTGCCAGCAGCCCGACAGGCTACGAGCAGTACTTC. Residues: CASSPTGYEQYF.

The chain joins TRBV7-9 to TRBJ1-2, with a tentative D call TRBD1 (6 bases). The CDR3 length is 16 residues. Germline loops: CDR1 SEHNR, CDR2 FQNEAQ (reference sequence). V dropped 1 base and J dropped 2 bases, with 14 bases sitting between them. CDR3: CASSLGPGTPNYGYTF. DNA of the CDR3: TGTGCCAGCAGCTTAGGACCCGGGACACCCAACTATGGCTACACCTTC.

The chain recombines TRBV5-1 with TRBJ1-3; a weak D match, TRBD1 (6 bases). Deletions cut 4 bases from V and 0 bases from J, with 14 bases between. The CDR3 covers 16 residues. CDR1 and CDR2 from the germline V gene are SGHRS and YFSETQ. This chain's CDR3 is CASSPWGGGSGNTIYF. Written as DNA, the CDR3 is TGCGCCAGCAGCCCGTGGGGAGGGGGCTCTGGAAACACCATATATTTT.

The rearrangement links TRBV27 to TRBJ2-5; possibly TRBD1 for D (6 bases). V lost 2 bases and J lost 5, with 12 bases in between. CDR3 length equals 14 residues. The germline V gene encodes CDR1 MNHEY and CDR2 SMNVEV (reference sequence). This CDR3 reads CASSLMRQGETQYF. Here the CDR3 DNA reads TGTGCCAGCAGTTTAATGCGGCAGGGGGAGACCCAGTACTTC.

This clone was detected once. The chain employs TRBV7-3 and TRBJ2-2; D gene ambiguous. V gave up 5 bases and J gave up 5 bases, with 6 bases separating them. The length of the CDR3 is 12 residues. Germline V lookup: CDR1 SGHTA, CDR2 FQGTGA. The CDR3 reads CASSPSTGELFF. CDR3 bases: TGTGCCAGCAGCCCATCAACCGGGGAGCTGTTTTTT. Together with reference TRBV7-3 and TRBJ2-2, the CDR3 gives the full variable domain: GAGVSQTPSNKVTEKGKYVELRCDPISGHTALYWYRQSLGQGPEFLIYFQGTGAADDSGLPNDRFFAVRPEGSVSTLKIQRTERGDSAVYLCASSPSTGELFFGEGSRLTVL.

The CDR3 spells CASSESNGASPNTGELFF. The CDR3 nucleotides read TGCGCCAGCAGTGAGTCCAATGGGGCTAGCCCGAACACCGGGGAGCTGTTTTTT. The rearrangement uses TRBV10-2 and TRBJ2-2; D tentatively reads TRBD1 or TRBD2 (5 bases each). The germline CDR1 and CDR2 sequences are WSHSY and SAAADI. The CDR3 spans 18 residues. V lost 0 bases and J 0 bases, leaving 14 bases between the germline ends.

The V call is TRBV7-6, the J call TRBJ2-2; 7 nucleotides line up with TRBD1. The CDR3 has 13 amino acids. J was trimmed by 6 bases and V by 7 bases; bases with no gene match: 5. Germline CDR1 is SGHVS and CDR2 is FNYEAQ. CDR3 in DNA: TGTGCCAGCAATTTGCAGGGGGCCGGGGAGCTGTTTTTT. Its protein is CASNLQGAGELFF.

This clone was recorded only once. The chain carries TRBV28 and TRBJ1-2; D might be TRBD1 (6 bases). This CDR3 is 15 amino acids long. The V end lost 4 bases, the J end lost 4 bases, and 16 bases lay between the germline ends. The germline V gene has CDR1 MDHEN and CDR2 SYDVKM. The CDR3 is CASSSEGVTFYGYTF. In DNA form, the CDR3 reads TGTGCCAGCAGTTCCGAGGGGGTGACGTTCTATGGCTACACCTTC.

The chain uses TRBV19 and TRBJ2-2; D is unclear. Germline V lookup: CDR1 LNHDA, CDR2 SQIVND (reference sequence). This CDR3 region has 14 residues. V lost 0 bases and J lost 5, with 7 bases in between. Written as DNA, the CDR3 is TGTGCCAGTAGTATAGATCTCTTTACCGGGGAGCTGTTTTTT. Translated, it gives CASSIDLFTGELFF.

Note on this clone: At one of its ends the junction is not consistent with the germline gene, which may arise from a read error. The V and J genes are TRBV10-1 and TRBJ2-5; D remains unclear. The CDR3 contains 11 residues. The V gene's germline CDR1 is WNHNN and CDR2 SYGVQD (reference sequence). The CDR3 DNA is TGCGCCAGCGGTAGCCAAAAGACCCAGTACTTC. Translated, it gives CASGSQKTQYF.

The CDR3 sequence: CATFTGRSTNEKLFF. Here the CDR3 DNA reads TGTGCCACCTTTACAGGACGTTCAACTAATGAAAAACTGTTTTTT. The genes are TRBV9 and TRBJ1-4, with D tentatively TRBD1 (5 bases). The CDR3 loop spans 15 amino acids. Per germline, CDR1 SGDLS and CDR2 YYNGEE. V lost 9 bases to trimming and J lost 0 bases, with 15 bases between them.